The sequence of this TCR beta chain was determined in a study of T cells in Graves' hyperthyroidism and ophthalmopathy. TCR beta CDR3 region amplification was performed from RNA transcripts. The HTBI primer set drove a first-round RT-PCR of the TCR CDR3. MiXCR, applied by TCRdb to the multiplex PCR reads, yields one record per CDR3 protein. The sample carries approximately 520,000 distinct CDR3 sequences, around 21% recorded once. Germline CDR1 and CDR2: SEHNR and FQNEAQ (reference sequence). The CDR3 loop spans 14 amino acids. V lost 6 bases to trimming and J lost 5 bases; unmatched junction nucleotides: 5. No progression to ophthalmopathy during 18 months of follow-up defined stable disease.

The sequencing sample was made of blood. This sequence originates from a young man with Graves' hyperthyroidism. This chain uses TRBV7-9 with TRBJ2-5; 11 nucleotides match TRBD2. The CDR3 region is CASSTSGRLETQYF. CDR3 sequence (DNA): TGTGCCAGCAGTACTAGCGGGAGATTGGAGACCCAGTACTTC.